The 24 T cell receptor beta chains presented below share a single source sample, sequenced in a study of regulatory T cells in long-lasting Graves disease. Stated time point: persistent/refractory GD, antithyroid drugs over 5 years with positive TRAb. The TCR library was made from RNA that had been extracted from PBMCs in TRIzol. Arm-PCR of CDR3 regions and iRepertoire HTBI primers were the basis on which TCR beta libraries were built. TCRdb fed the multiplex PCR reads into MiXCR, producing one record per CDR3 protein. Among hundreds of thousands of distinct CDR3 sequences listed, roughly a fifth were seen once. The sequenced sample was peripheral blood mononuclear cells (PBMCs), obtained when the disease was refractory, from a patient treated with antithyroid drugs. The receptors stem from a female donor with Graves disease.

This sequence joins TRBV4-1 and TRBJ2-7; the D gene is possibly TRBD1 (6 bases). Germline CDR1 and CDR2: MGHRA and YSYEKL. The CDR3 has 15 amino acids. Trimming shortened V by 1 base and J by 4 bases, and 14 bases separated the two germline ends. CDR3 amino acids: CASSQGAQGMYEQYF. CDR3 DNA sequence: TGCGCCAGCAGCCAAGGGGCACAGGGAATGTACGAGCAGTACTTC.

The chain carries TRBV19 and TRBJ2-5; 11 nucleotides line up with TRBD2. Looked up from germline, CDR1 is LNHDA and CDR2 is SQIVND (reference sequence). The CDR3 extends over 15 amino acids. After removal of 4 bases from V and 3 bases from J, the junction contained 4 bases not matched to a gene. CDR3 loop: CASSSLAGGKETQYF. Written as DNA, the CDR3 is TGTGCCAGTAGTAGCTTAGCGGGAGGGAAAGAGACCCAGTACTTC.

The gene calls are TRBV7-3 and TRBJ1-1; no reliable D call. Germline V gene sequence: CDR1 SGHTA, CDR2 FQGTGA. V lost 0 bases and J 0 bases, leaving 5 bases between the germline ends. The CDR3 has 14 amino acids. In DNA, the CDR3 is TGTGCCAGCAGCTTAACCTCCGTGAACACTGAAGCTTTCTTT. Its protein is CASSLTSVNTEAFF.

Note on this clonotype: The germline gene is not matched at one end of the junction; a read error may be the cause. The CDR3 protein is CASSLGGTDSHEQYF. The DNA for the CDR3 is TGCGCCAGCAGCTTGGGGGGGACAGACTCCCACGAGCAGTACTTC. The chain combines TRBV5-1 with TRBJ2-7; 7 nucleotides agree with TRBD1. The CDR3 consists of 15 residues. Per germline, CDR1 SGHRS and CDR2 YFSETQ.

This clonotype was seen a handful of times. The gene calls are TRBV5-1 and TRBJ2-2, with 8 bases identical to TRBD2. Trimming at V came to 2 bases and at J to 9 bases, leaving 12 bases not matched to a gene. Germline lookup yields CDR1 SGHRS and CDR2 YFSETQ. The CDR3 is 16 amino acids. The CDR3: CASSLITSGGRRELFF. CDR3 DNA sequence: TGCGCCAGCAGCTTAATTACTAGCGGAGGGCGCCGGGAGCTGTTTTTT.

The chain links TRBV6-2 or TRBV6-3 to TRBJ1-5, with D possibly TRBD1 on 5 matching bases. This CDR3 comprises 14 residues. Germline V gene data show CDR1 as MNHEY and CDR2 as SVGEGT. Trimming took 10 bases from V and 2 from J, leaving 15 bases between them. For the CDR3, the DNA is TGTGCCAACGTACAGGCGGGGGGCAATCAGCCCCAGCATTTT. It codes for CANVQAGGNQPQHF.

Note on this clonotype: The junction departs from germline at one end; a sequencing error may be responsible. This chain joins TRBV2 and TRBJ2-4, with D maybe TRBD1 (6 bases). The CDR3 is made up of 15 amino acids. The germline V gene has CDR1 SNHLY and CDR2 FYNNEI. CDR3 residues: CASREDRLTKNIQYF. CDR3 coding DNA: TGTGCCAGCAGAGAAGACAGGCTAACCAAAAACATTCAGTACTTC.

V and J are TRBV20-1 and TRBJ2-4, with 7 bases fitting TRBD2. The closer fit of TRBJ2-1 to the DNA end suggests the J call may be wrong. This CDR3 is 11 amino acids long. Germline CDR1 and CDR2: DFQATT and SNEGSKA (reference sequence). The CDR3 protein is CSPGGTGEQFF. DNA for the CDR3: TGCAGCCCGGGGGGAACAGGCGAGCAGTTCTTC.

The rearrangement joins TRBV11-2 to TRBJ2-7; 7 nucleotides line up with TRBD1. There are 14 residues in the CDR3. CDR1 is SGHAT and CDR2 is FQNNGV in the germline V gene. V dropped 1 base and J dropped 7; count of bases not matched to a gene: 7. DNA for the CDR3: TGTGCCAGCAGCTTAGTCCGGGACAGTCCAGAGCAGTACTTC. This codes for CASSLVRDSPEQYF.

This chain joins TRBV7-2 and TRBJ1-5; the D gene is possibly TRBD1 (6 bases). CDR1 SGHTA and CDR2 FQGNSA come from the germline V gene. Deletions cut 6 bases from V and 5 bases from J, with 20 bases between. CDR3 size: 16 residues. The CDR3 reads CASSSSTGGSYQPQHF. Written as DNA, the CDR3 is TGTGCCAGCAGTTCATCCACGGGGGGCAGTTATCAGCCCCAGCATTTT.

This clonotype was detected many times. The chain uses TRBV15 and TRBJ1-3; D might be TRBD1 (6 bases). V was shortened by 4 bases and J by 0 bases, with 16 bases between the two germline ends. Germline CDR1 LNHNV, CDR2 YYDKDF (reference sequence). CDR3 length equals 17 residues. For the CDR3, the DNA is TGTGCCACCAGCACGAGGGGGAAGGGACGCTCTGGAAACACCATATATTTT. It specifies CATSTRGKGRSGNTIYF.

This clonotype was counted many times. The chain uses TRBV12-3 or TRBV12-4 and TRBJ1-5; 8 bases align to TRBD1. The CDR3 contains 15 residues. Trimming removed 5 bases from V and 7 bases from J; junction bases left unmatched: 10. In nucleotides, the CDR3 is TGTGCCAGCAGTAGAGGACAGGGTCTTGGGCAGCCCCAGCATTTT. It encodes CASSRGQGLGQPQHF.

In its sample, this clonotype was seen many times. CDR3 nucleotides: TGTGCCAGCAGTCCCGGTGACGAGCAGTACTTC. This translates into CASSPGDEQYF. The genes are TRBV27 and TRBJ2-7, with no clear D. This CDR3 is built from 11 residues. From germline, CDR1 is MNHEY and CDR2 SMNVEV (reference sequence). The V end lost 5 bases, the J end lost 5 bases, and 7 bases lay between the germline ends.

As regards this clonotype: This may be a read error: a much more frequent sequence differs by one nucleotide. The chain links TRBV19 to TRBJ1-1, with TRBD1 matching over 8 bases. Germline loops: CDR1 LNHDA, CDR2 SQIVND (reference sequence). The CDR3 has 14 residues. Germline trimming cut 4 bases from V and 6 bases from J; bases unmatched to any gene: 7. CDR3 DNA: TGTGCCAGTAGTAATCTAGACAGGGGCGCTGAAGCTTTCTTT. Its protein product is CASSNLDRGAEAFF.

The rearrangement links TRBV14 to TRBJ2-1, with D unclear. V dropped 1 base and J dropped 0 bases, with 7 bases sitting between them. Germline loops: CDR1 SGHDN, CDR2 FVKESK. The length of the CDR3 is 15 residues. CDR3 protein: CASSQGVTSYNEQFF. For the CDR3, the DNA is TGTGCCAGCAGCCAAGGGGTTACCTCCTACAATGAGCAGTTCTTC.

The rearrangement uses TRBV3-1 and TRBJ2-7, with D perhaps TRBD2 (5 bases). The germline V and J ends were trimmed by 4 bases and 0 bases, with 16 bases remaining between them. The V gene's germline CDR1 is LGHDT and CDR2 YNNKEL (reference sequence). This CDR3 is 16 amino acids long. CDR3 sequence: CASSPQPGAGSYEQYF. CDR3 sequence (DNA): TGTGCCAGCAGCCCCCAGCCTGGTGCGGGCTCCTACGAGCAGTACTTC.

V gene TRBV28 combines with J gene TRBJ2-1, with a possible D match to TRBD2 (6 bases). V lost 6 bases and J 0 bases, leaving 18 bases between the germline ends. The CDR3 runs 17 residues. Germline-derived CDR1 and CDR2 are MDHEN and SYDVKM. The CDR3 sequence: CASSEQKAGHSYNEQFF. In DNA, the CDR3 is TGTGCCAGCAGCGAACAAAAAGCGGGTCACTCCTACAATGAGCAGTTCTTC.

This clonotype was observed a handful of times. CDR3 protein: CAALLSGELFF. The CDR3 DNA follows: TGTGCCGCCCTCCTGTCTGGGGAGCTGTTTTTT. The J gene is TRBJ2-2, the V gene TRBV7-9; D remains ambiguous. This CDR3 spans 11 amino acids. The V and J ends lost 11 bases and 8 bases respectively, with 12 bases between them. Germline lookup yields CDR1 SEHNR and CDR2 FQNEAQ (reference sequence).

In its sample, this clonotype was seen once. One end of the junction varies from germline; a read error may be responsible. The chain combines TRBV2 with TRBJ2-3; tentatively, D is TRBD2 (6 bases). The germline V gene encodes CDR1 SNHLY and CDR2 FYNNEI. The CDR3 is 15 amino acids. This CDR3 reads CAISEGPGGTDTQYF. Written as DNA, the CDR3 is TGTGCCATCAGTGAAGGGCCGGGGGGCACAGATACGCAGTATTTT.

On this clonotype: Given a much more abundant clone one base away, this may be a read error. The CDR3 ends on some other residue instead of the conserved phenylalanine or tryptophan, so this is likely a read error. The J gene is TRBJ1-2, the V gene TRBV28; 7 bases fit TRBD1. Germline CDR1 is MDHEN and CDR2 is SYDVKM. The CDR3 runs to 11 residues. Trimming cost V 10 bases and J 4 bases; bases outside gene matches: 3. CDR3 DNA sequence: TGTGCCATCGGGACAGCCTATGGCTACACCTCC. It is translated as CAIGTAYGYTS.

The gene calls are TRBV3-1 and TRBJ2-7; possibly TRBD2 for D (5 bases). Germline V gene lookup returns CDR1 LGHDT and CDR2 YNNKEL (reference sequence). The CDR3 sequence is 15 residues long. Trimming took off 3 bases at V and 7 bases at J, with 19 bases between the two ends. Here the CDR3 DNA reads TGTGCCAGCAGCCACCGAAGAACCCGAGGGTATGAGCAGTACTTC. It specifies CASSHRRTRGYEQYF.

Comments on this clonotype: Since a much larger clone is just one base distant, this may be a read error. The chain is built from TRBV6-1 and TRBJ2-5; the match to TRBD2 covers 9 bases. CDR3 length: 13 amino acids. The V gene's germline CDR1 is MNHNS and CDR2 SASEGT. CDR3 nucleotide sequence: TGTGCCAGCTCCCGTGTAGCGGGAGAGGCCCAGTACTTC. Protein product: CASSRVAGEAQYF.

The gene calls are TRBV5-4 and TRBJ2-7, with 8 bases fitting TRBD2. V shed 5 bases, J shed 2 bases, and the junction held 12 bases outside the gene matches. The germline V gene has CDR1 SGHNT and CDR2 YYREEE (reference sequence). The CDR3 sequence is 16 residues long. CDR3 protein: CASSWGAGGGAYEQYF. Here the CDR3 DNA reads TGTGCCAGCAGTTGGGGGGCGGGAGGTGGTGCCTACGAGCAGTACTTC.

This clonotype was observed at least ten times. The chain is built from TRBV27 and TRBJ1-2, with D perhaps matching TRBD1 (6 bases). Trimming took 3 bases from V and 4 from J, leaving 12 bases between them. Germline CDR1 reads MNHEY; CDR2 reads SMNVEV (reference sequence). This CDR3 contains 14 residues. The CDR3 DNA is TGTGCCAGCAGTTTTGGGGGCAGGAGCTATGGCTACACCTTC. It translates to CASSFGGRSYGYTF.